These T cell receptor beta chains were read from a single sample in a study of cytomegalovirus exposure and HLA in healthy donors. The repertoire was sequenced with immunoSEQ multiplex PCR; TCRdb's copy has only in-frame clones and lacks some. The sample consists of roughly 150,000 clones, 80% of them appearing once. The specimen was PBMCs. The receptors were gathered from a man aged 30 to 45 in good health and CMV-seronegative. The CDR3 runs from the conserved cysteine through the conserved F or W. D genes are given only for firm matches. Some rows mark clone size as missing; the rest say once, few, many or name a class of expanded clone.

D gene,J gene,clone size,V gene,CDR3 DNA,CDR3 protein
-,TRBJ2-7,few,TRBV7-6,TGTGCCAGCAGTCAGGGTTCCGAGCAGTACTTC,CASSQGSEQYF
-,TRBJ1-2,-,TRBV7-9,TGTGCCAGCAGCCCGGACGGCGGGGGCTACACCTTC,CASSPDGGGYTF
TRBD1,TRBJ2-7,-,TRBV6-5,TGTGCCAGCAGATGGACAGGGGGAAACCACTACGAGCAGTACTTC,CASRWTGGNHYEQYF
-,TRBJ1-2,few,TRBV6-5,TGTGCCAGCGGGCCCTCAGGGGGCTACACCTTC,CASGPSGGYTF
-,TRBJ1-2,-,TRBV28,TGTGCCAGCAGAAGAGCAGGGGATGTCTATGGCTACACCTTC,CASRRAGDVYGYTF
-,TRBJ1-1,-,TRBV5-4,TGTGCCAGCAGCCCTCCAGGCAGGGACGGAGGGCTAGTCTTT,CASSPPGRDGGLVF
TRBD1,TRBJ1-2,-,TRBV28,TGTGCCAGCAGACCAATGGACAGGGGGATCCATGGCTACACCTTC,CASRPMDRGIHGYTF
TRBD1,TRBJ2-5,-,TRBV2,TGTGCCAGCAGCAGGGGACAGCAAGAGACCCAGTACTTC,CASSRGQQETQYF
TRBD2,TRBJ2-1,-,TRBV15,TGTGCCACCAGCAGAGATTTGTCTAGCGGGACCTCCTACAATGAGCAGTTCTTC,CATSRDLSSGTSYNEQFF
-,TRBJ2-6,few,TRBV7-2,TGTGCCAGCAGCTTTTGGCTCTCTGGGGCCAACGTCCTGACTTTC,CASSFWLSGANVLTF
-,TRBJ2-1,-,TRBV28,TGTGCCAGCCATCTTCCGGGGTACAATGAGCAGTTCTTC,CASHLPGYNEQFF
TRBD2,TRBJ2-5,-,TRBV27,TGTGCCAGCAGTACAAAACTAGCGGGAGATAAGGAGACCCAGTACTTC,CASSTKLAGDKETQYF
TRBD1,TRBJ2-5,-,TRBV4-1,TGCGCCAGCAGCCAGACAGGGAAAGAGCAGTACTTC,CASSQTGKEQYF
-,TRBJ1-1,-,TRBV4-2,TGTGCCAGCAGCCAAGAGGCCCCCGGGGGTACGTGGGACACTGAAGCTTTCTTT,CASSQEAPGGTWDTEAFF
-,TRBJ1-5,-,TRBV29-1,TGCAGCGTCAGTTGGGACATCAATCAGCCCCAGCATTTT,CSVSWDINQPQHF
-,TRBJ2-1,few,TRBV4-1,TGCGCCAGCGGGACTGGGACCTACTACAATGAGCAGTTCTTC,CASGTGTYYNEQFF
-,TRBJ1-3,-,TRBV5-4,TGTGCCAGCAGCAAACAGGGAAACACCATATATTTT,CASSKQGNTIYF
TRBD2,TRBJ2-1,-,TRBV7-9,TGTGCCAGCAGCTCTTCTAGCGGAACCTACAATGAGCAGTTCTTC,CASSSSSGTYNEQFF
TRBD2,TRBJ2-3,-,TRBV7-2,TGTGCCAGCAGCCCCAGACTAGCGGGAGCAGATACGCAGTATTTT,CASSPRLAGADTQYF
-,TRBJ2-7,-,TRBV5-4,TGTGCCAGCAGCGCCTACCATTTCCGGGACATCTCCTACGAGCAGTACTTC,CASSAYHFRDISYEQYF
-,TRBJ2-2,-,TRBV19,TGTGCCAGTAGTACCCAGTACGGGGAGCTGTTTTTT,CASSTQYGELFF
TRBD2,TRBJ2-1,-,TRBV6-1,TGTGCCAGCACTAGACTAGCTACAAACAATGAGCAGTTCTTC,CASTRLATNNEQFF
-,TRBJ2-6,once,TRBV6-1,TGTGCCAGCAGTCCAGTATGGGAGGGGGCCAACGTCCTGACTTTC,CASSPVWEGANVLTF
-,TRBJ2-5,-,TRBV7-9,TGTGCCAGCAGCTCCTTGGAGACCCAGTACTTC,CASSSLETQYF
-,TRBJ2-7,-,TRBV28,TGTGCCAGCAGTTTGGCAAGCGGGTCTCCCTACGAGCAGTACTTC,CASSLASGSPYEQYF
-,TRBJ2-1,few,TRBV5-1,TGCGCCAGCAGCTTTGACACGAGCTCCTACAATGAGCAGTTCTTC,CASSFDTSSYNEQFF
-,TRBJ1-5,-,TRBV7-9,TGTGCCAGCAGCGGTGCTCCTAATAGCAATCAGCCCCAGCATTTT,CASSGAPNSNQPQHF
-,TRBJ2-1,-,TRBV7-9,TGTGCCAGCAGAGAGGGCGAGAGCAATGAGCAGTTCTTC,CASREGESNEQFF
TRBD1,TRBJ1-4,-,TRBV5-4,TGTGCCAGCAGCTTGGCCCCGGGACAGGGGAACGATATGTTGGCTTTT,CASSLAPGQGNDMLAF
-,TRBJ2-1,-,TRBV5-4,TGTGCCAGCAGCACGGGTCGGGACTCCTACAATGAGCAGTTCTTC,CASSTGRDSYNEQFF
-,TRBJ2-7,-,TRBV5-1,TGCGCCAGCAGCCCCGCAGGGGTCGGGTACGAGCAGTACTTC,CASSPAGVGYEQYF
TRBD2,TRBJ2-1,-,TRBV6-5,TGTGCCAGCAGTTACTCCGGGACTAGCGGGAGAGTTGAGCAGTTCTTC,CASSYSGTSGRVEQFF
-,TRBJ1-1,once,TRBV18,TGTGCCAGCTCATTACGAGGGGGTGTCGGCACTGAAGCTTTCTTT,CASSLRGGVGTEAFF
-,TRBJ2-2,once,TRBV6-4,TGTGCCAGCAGTGACTCAACTAGCATCACCGGGGAGCTGTTTTTT,CASSDSTSITGELFF
TRBD2,TRBJ2-1,-,TRBV10-1,TGCGCCAGCAGTAAGACTAGCGGGGCGAACAATGAGCAGTTCTTC,CASSKTSGANNEQFF
TRBD2,TRBJ2-1,-,TRBV10-3,TGTGCCATCAGCCCCGGGGCTAGCGGTGTGGCTGAGCAGTTCTTC,CAISPGASGVAEQFF
-,TRBJ1-1,few,TRBV4-2,TGTGCCAGCAGCCAAATGGAGGGCATGAACACTGAAGCTTTCTTT,CASSQMEGMNTEAFF
-,TRBJ1-1,-,TRBV5-1,TGCGCCAGCAGCACCGCAGGGCCTTCCCTCAACACTGAAGCTTTCTTT,CASSTAGPSLNTEAFF
-,TRBJ1-5,-,TRBV7-2,TGTGCCAGCAGCTTAGTGTCGCAGTCCAATCAGCCCCAGCATTTT,CASSLVSQSNQPQHF
TRBD2,TRBJ2-7,-,TRBV4-3,TGCGCCAGCAGCCTACTTAGCGGGAGCACCTACGAGCAGTACTTC,CASSLLSGSTYEQYF
-,TRBJ1-1,-,TRBV10-1,TGCGCCAGCAGTGAGTCGTCTCAGGCCAACACTGAAGCTTTCTTT,CASSESSQANTEAFF
TRBD1,TRBJ1-5,-,TRBV7-8,TGTGCCAGCAGCACAGGGGGCCATAGCAATCAGCCCCAGCATTTT,CASSTGGHSNQPQHF
-,TRBJ2-7,-,TRBV6-5,TGTGCCAGCAGGGGCGTCAGGGGCTCCTACGAGCAGTACTTC,CASRGVRGSYEQYF
-,TRBJ1-2,few,TRBV28,TGTGCCAGCAGCCCCGTGAGGGGGTACTATGGCTACACCTTC,CASSPVRGYYGYTF
-,TRBJ1-1,few,TRBV7-9,TGTGCCAGCAGCTTTCTATTCGGGCGGGCTGAAGCTTTCTTT,CASSFLFGRAEAFF
-,TRBJ1-5,-,TRBV30,TGTGCCTGGAACATGAGGGAGGGTCAGCCCCAGCATTTT,CAWNMREGQPQHF
-,TRBJ2-3,-,TRBV5-1,TGCGCCAGCAGCGAAAGACTAGAAGGAGATACGCAGTATTTT,CASSERLEGDTQYF
TRBD2,TRBJ2-1,-,TRBV29-1,TGCAGCGCAAGGGAGGGCTTCTCTGACAATGAGCAGTTCTTC,CSAREGFSDNEQFF
-,TRBJ1-3,-,TRBV5-1,TGCGCCAGCAGCTCGAACCCAGGGGTGGACGGAAACACCATATATTTT,CASSSNPGVDGNTIYF
TRBD2,TRBJ2-7,-,TRBV5-6,TGTGCCAGCAGCTTAGCGGGAGGGCCCTACGAGCAGTACTTC,CASSLAGGPYEQYF
TRBD1,TRBJ2-7,-,TRBV28,TGTGCCAGCAGTCCAGGACAGGGGACGGGCGAGCAGTACTTC,CASSPGQGTGEQYF
TRBD2,TRBJ2-7,-,TRBV13,TGTGCCAGCAGCGTGGGACAGCCGGGACTAGCGGGAGGCGGTATGGCCGAGCAGTACTTC,CASSVGQPGLAGGGMAEQYF
TRBD1,TRBJ1-2,-,TRBV5-8,TGTGCAGGGTCGGGACAGGTCGGACTTAACTATGGCTACACCTTC,CAGSGQVGLNYGYTF
-,TRBJ1-1,-,TRBV6-6,TGTGCCAGCGCGGGGGCCGCTGAAGCTTTCTTT,CASAGAAEAFF
-,TRBJ2-1,-,TRBV28,TGTGCCAGCAGTTTCCGGAATGAGCAGTTCTTC,CASSFRNEQFF
TRBD2,TRBJ2-1,-,TRBV19,TGTGCCAGTTCACCCGGGACTACCCAAGGGGTGAATGAGCAGTTCTTC,CASSPGTTQGVNEQFF
-,TRBJ1-2,-,TRBV28,TGTGCCAGCAGCTCAACCGGGGGCTACACCTTC,CASSSTGGYTF